Reported below is one TCR beta chain. Its antigen is currently not known. No base quality values were provided; no much bigger clone lies one nucleotide off. The data are from a study of cytomegalovirus exposure and HLA in healthy donors (dated by TCRdb to 2015 to 2018). Study-level background: According to an earlier analysis of 450 to 650 of the donors, about 190 million T cells yielded 95 million to 140 million unique TCR beta sequences and roughly 280 Gb of sequence data. Roughly 300 gigabases of sequencing data and tens of millions of unique TCR sequences were included in an early release covering around 650 HLA-typed donors. Of the 350 to 450 genotyped donors, 81% were placed in the genetic ancestry cluster associated with self-reported Caucasian donors. The study aimed to test whether signatures of past pathogen exposure could be identified by cataloging public T cell receptors. The study used immunosequencing to profile the T cell repertoires of approximately 690 subjects and linked those repertoires to cytomegalovirus serostatus. Besides the first cohort of 550 to 750 subjects, a separate validation cohort made up of about 120 different subjects was used. To predict cytomegalovirus infection status, the study brought together high-throughput TCR immunosequencing, statistical association of individual TCRs with disease status, and machine learning. A later analysis re-analyzed previously published TCR beta repertoires from about 730 donors and added high-resolution HLA genotyping to study TCR occurrence patterns. In the later analysis, no new phenotypic data were used to find candidate immune exposures; instead, reliance was placed on TCR beta sequences and their occurrence across donors. An earlier analysis of around 640 of the donors used high-throughput TCR beta sequencing to judge whether each TCR beta V gene segment behaved as functional or pseudogenic. Donor age, sex, ethnicity and CMV serostatus were collected together with the repertoire data. A later genetic analysis used genome-wide SNP genotypes for about 65% of the roughly 670 donors, treating that subset as a discovery cohort. Every repertoire in the discovery cohort had been generated on one and the same sequencing platform. Class I and class II HLA loci were covered by the typing at four-digit resolution. Typing coverage varied by locus: about 620-640 donors for A, B, C, DRB1 and DQB1; approximately 500 for DQA1; approximately 610 for DPA1; roughly 450 for DPB1. Because of strong linkage in the cohort, 5 or 6 DR-DQ haplotypes were treated as single units for association and clustering. Across 398 genotyped donors of the cohort, an average of about 200,000 unique TCR beta nucleotide sequences per donor were sequenced, and approximately 17% of those sequences were non-productive. General conclusions and limits of the study: In this cohort, only TCR beta chains were sequenced, and detectable features were limited by the absence of alpha or paired-chain data. The sequencing pipeline was judged likely to have produced a cluster of highly shared sequence variants as a technical artifact. In a later analysis, TCR association rates were found to vary across HLA loci, with the most associated TCRs seen for DRB1 alleles and the fewest for HLA-C alleles. HLA typing was unavailable for some donors at each locus, so association tests used only the typed subset. The classifier was reported to diagnose cytomegalovirus status with high specificity and sensitivity in both the original and validation cohorts. The authors suggested that the approach could potentially be extended to other disease states and immunological phenotypes. In a later genetic analysis, fewer N-insertions in productive TCRs were reported among donors in an Asian-associated ancestry cluster than the approximately 670-donor mean. Strong co-occurrence of HLA alleles, especially DR and DQ, made assigning TCR associations to individual alleles difficult. A further reported finding was that TCR beta sequences accurately predicted the HLA-A and HLA-B alleles for most subjects in the first cohort. Specific HLA alleles were associated with around 18,000 TCR beta sequences at a false discovery rate of 0.05 in a later analysis. Seventeen rarely observed V segments, including chromosome 9 orphons, were excluded from the earlier analysis of a few hundred of the donors because counts were too low. Immune exposure information for the cohort was limited to CMV serostatus. In vitro tests confirmed that a few of the cytomegalovirus-associated TCR beta chains recognize cytomegalovirus antigens. In an earlier analysis of approximately 600 of the donors, most TCR beta V segments were observed in productive rearrangements about 87% or about 30% of the time, broadly matching IMGT annotations. Most TCR sequences were observed very rarely across donors, whereas some public TCRs were present in many individuals. According to a later analysis, parvovirus B19, influenza, CMV and Epstein-Barr virus appeared linked to several top co-occurrence clusters. A later analysis found that most CMV-associated TCR beta chains appeared HLA-restricted, with HLA associations seemingly driven largely by CMV exposure. Linkage disequilibrium might explain the correlated functional status among segregating V segments, but an unknown experimental factor could not be excluded. The presence/absence analyses assumed that sequencing depth was roughly uniform across donors, and that assumption may not be true. V-gene and J-gene trimming of TCR beta chains was associated with a missense DCLRE1C variant in a later genetic analysis, and the association was replicated in an independent cohort. The study listed 150 to 200 TCR beta chains as associated with cytomegalovirus. Compared with equally common non-associated chains, HLA-associated TCR beta chains in a later analysis were more clonally expanded and had lower generation probabilities. Because the 87-base-pair reads could not distinguish some IMGT-functional V segments, including TRBV6-2 and TRBV6-3, those segments were excluded.

The CDR3 numbers 12 residues from cysteine through phenylalanine. The read is trimmed to its CDR3 DNA, 36 bases read in frame from base 1. V gives up 7 bases and J gives up 6 bases, and the segment between their germline ends measures 9 bases. The germline V gene supplies CDR1 SNHLY and CDR2 FYNNEI. The cohort comprised around 690 healthy bone marrow donors. At the time of sampling, every cohort member was nominally healthy, though immune exposures that went unrecorded were likely present. The donor was CMV seronegative and was included in the group of several hundred seronegative cohort members. Each donor provided a peripheral blood sample, and peripheral blood mononuclear cells were used for TCR beta sequencing. The Qiagen DNeasy Blood Extraction Kit was used to extract genomic DNA from the blood cell samples. The library came from the immunoSEQ multiplex PCR assay. A mixture of 60 forward primers for TCR Vbeta segments and 13 reverse primers for TCR Jbeta segments was used in the multiplex PCR. The CDR3 region of rearranged TCR beta genes was amplified from genomic DNA by a multiplex PCR assay. The Illumina HiSeq System was used to sequence the amplified TCR beta libraries as 87-base-pair reads. Regarding the original processing steps: Across the 670 or so repertoires, a later analysis counted 75 million to 90 million unique TCR beta chains, roughly 11 million of which were shared by at least two donors. Raw reads were error-corrected and collapsed into unique sequences with a nearest-neighbor algorithm that merged closely related sequences to remove PCR and sequencing errors. V, D and J gene segments were assigned by aligning CDR3 sequences to IMGT reference sequences. Each retained sequence needed at least a six-nucleotide match to both a V gene segment and a J gene segment. A rearrangement was called productive if the CDR3 had no stop codons and remained in frame with V and J, and every other rearrangement was called non-productive. Following IMGT convention, CDR3 was defined as the stretch from the second conserved V-encoded cysteine to the conserved J-encoded phenylalanine. In an earlier analysis of roughly 580 of the donors, sequences lacking an unambiguous match to a single V gene segment were excluded. In an earlier analysis of roughly 500 of the donors, V segments were called functional above 56.7% productive rearrangements and were called segregating when the between-donor standard deviation exceeded 5%. To diagnose cytomegalovirus status from the catalog of TCR beta chain sequences, a statistical classification framework was built. In a later analysis, V and J genes were assigned by comparing TCR nucleotide sequences against IMGT/GENE-DB human TR gene sequences. In a later analysis, CDR3 sequences and most-parsimonious VDJ recombination scenarios were assigned using the TCRdist pipeline. In a later analysis, each TCR beta chain was defined by its CDR3 amino acid sequence together with its V-gene family, and reads lacking a unique V-gene family were excluded. In a later analysis, 450 to 600 highly shared, low-generation-probability nucleotide sequences were removed to address suspected cross-contamination and a sequencing artifact. In a later analysis, a clonal expansion index was calculated for each public chain from normalized within-repertoire ranks of inferred template counts. In a later analysis, generation probabilities were computed using a VDJ recombination model fitted to out-of-frame rearrangements, and the results were checked against IGoR. In a later analysis, TCR-TCR, TCR-HLA and TCR-CMV co-occurrence was scored with hypergeometric tests, and a repertoire-size bias correction was applied to TCR pairs. In a later analysis, false discovery rates were estimated by permuting HLA or CMV assignments 20 times. In a later analysis, co-occurring TCRs were grouped with DBSCAN, and TCRdist sequence similarity was added when clustering was performed within HLA-allele-positive subsets. Co-occurrence clustering excluded repertoires with fewer than 30,000 or more than 120,000 public chains, plus five with anomalous nucleotide sharing. Held by TCRdb, this immuneACCESS table contains in-frame sequences only and omits some clones. Under half of the omission traces to an unresolved V gene where checked; the cause of the rest is unknown. That table gives V, J and clone size, and the DNA gave D and trimming. The sample table lists some 150,000 clones, 84% of them with a count of one. The ten top clones hold roughly 2.5% of the sample.

The V and J segments used are TRBV2 and TRBJ1-4, with the D gene not clear enough to name. The specimen was PBMCs. This clonotype originated in a boy aged 2-9 years in good health and CMV-seronegative. The CDR3 loop reads CASTGLDEKLFF. The DNA sequence is TGTGCCAGCACGGGGTTGGATGAAAAACTGTTTTTT.